This T cell receptor beta chain originates from a study of blood T cell repertoires in COVID-19. Study as a whole: Both acute and convalescent COVID-19 samples were obtained from the United States, Italy and Spain. Sources were T cells, B-cell-depleted T cells, or PBMCs; the material itself was cDNA or gDNA.

V was pared by 5 bases and J by 1 base, with 13 bases of the junction left unmatched. The CDR3 loop spans 19 amino acids. The germline V gene has CDR1 SGHRS and CDR2 YFSETQ. In the original processing: Using reference gene primer amplification, nucleated cell counts were estimated. TCRdb keeps only in-frame clones here, not all; method: immunoSEQ multiplex PCR. That table supplies the V and J calls and clone size; D and trimming were determined from the DNA. The sample contains roughly 150,000 clones, 83% of which appear only once. The chain links TRBV5-1 to TRBJ2-3; the match to TRBD2 covers 13 bases. The specimen sequenced was peripheral blood. The source of this sequence is a woman aged 80 or older with acute or convalescent COVID-19. The CDR3 protein is CASSPLGTSGIPGTDTQYF. The CDR3 nucleotides are TGCGCCAGCAGTCCGCTGGGGACTAGCGGGATTCCTGGCACAGATACGCAGTATTTT. The complete variable domain, with remaining parts taken from reference TRBV5-1 and TRBJ2-3, reads KAGVTQTPRYLIKTRGQQVTLSCSPISGHRSVSWYQQTPGQGLQFLFEYFSETQRNKGNFPGRFSGRQFSNSRSEMNVSTLELGDSALYLCASSPLGTSGIPGTDTQYFGPGTRLTVL.